The sequence of this T cell receptor beta chain was determined in a study of beta chain features in type 1 diabetes (dated by TCRdb to the late 2010s). Regarding the complete study: Patients and healthy donors did not differ in mean age, gender distribution, total cell number or subset yield. A total of 85 million to 110 million sorted cells were examined across all samples, and RNA yield correlated strongly with the number of cells per subset. In the study, TCRB repertoires of sorted circulating CD4+ T cell subsets from recently diagnosed type 1 diabetes patients were compared with those of matched healthy donors. Regulatory and stem cell-like memory subsets were obtained from only 8 patients and roughly eight healthy donors, while naive and central memory subsets were obtained from all 28 donors.

Beyond this particular receptor, the publication reports: Sequencing cDNA rather than genomic DNA could over-represent highly expressing activated cells, although activation and CD3 levels did not differ between groups. In all four CD4+ subsets, TCRB CDR3 length was moderately but significantly shorter in type 1 diabetes patients. HLA sub-analyses involved small numbers of individuals, so any influence of HLA type on TCRB rearrangement remained unresolved. Fewer insertions and more nucleotide deletions at VDJ recombination sites were observed in patients with type 1 diabetes, implying thymic rearrangement abnormalities. Naive, central memory and regulatory TCRB repertoires appeared to be more similar among patients than among healthy donors. PCR might favor shorter templates, but patient and control samples were amplified and corrected together, so any skew would affect both groups equally.

A few counts support this clone. Its antigen has not been determined. No quality values exist for individual bases; no much larger clone is one base distant. The CDR3, from cysteine to phenylalanine, totals 13 residues. Solely the CDR3 DNA is kept, with 39 bases framed from the first base. Based on the germline V gene, the CDR1 and CDR2 sequences are MNHEY and SVGAGI. The junction shows trimming of 4 bases on V and 8 bases on J, and the gene matches do not reach 4 bases of it. Each donor gave one peripheral blood draw, averaging approximately 0.11 L, which was collected into heparinised tubes. A BD FACSAria II and a panel including CD45RO, CCR7, CD25, CD127, CD95 and CD27 were used to sort naive, central memory, regulatory and stem cell-like memory CD4+ T cells. A purity above 95% was achieved for all sorted populations. PBMCs were isolated right away by Lymphoprep density gradient centrifugation and were stained directly, without culture. To minimize batch effects, samples were stained and sorted in pairs, one healthy donor with one patient per experiment.

The entire amount of isolated RNA was reverse transcribed using the High Capacity cDNA Reverse Transcription Kit, so the sequenced TCRB transcripts were expressed ones. Deep immunoSEQ sequencing was applied to naive, central memory and regulatory T cell samples, giving an average of roughly 3.5 million total reads per sample. Sorted cells were lysed in RLT buffer, and RNA was extracted using DNase-treated RNeasy Micro or Mini kits according to cell number. To prevent cross-contamination, every cell subset was processed on its own, while patient and healthy donor samples were processed together. Using the immunoSEQ multiplex PCR, TCRB sequences were amplified from cDNA into 87-bp fragments spanning the CDR3 region. The amplicons were sequenced using the Illumina HiSeq platform. Per the source publication's procedure: PCR bias was computationally corrected using synthetic template baselines, reads within Hamming distance 2 were collapsed, and singletons that could not be merged were discarded. Reads were aligned against IMGT so that V, D and J genes, CDR3 length and insertions or deletions at six rearrangement sites could be assigned. Within each subset, clonotype counts were normalized to sorted cell number, after which true diversity and Gini coefficients were computed with the tcR R package. The overlap coefficient, calculated on TCRB nucleotide sequences, was used to quantify repertoire sharing. Out-of-frame TCRB sequences from naive cells were analyzed as a proxy for the pre-selection repertoire. What TCRdb holds here is the immuneACCESS table cut down to in-frame rearrangements. Part of the clones is not present; checked against another copy, under half of the missing clones reflect an unresolved V gene, and the others are unexplained. D and trimming come from the DNA, and the V and J calls and clone size come from that table. This sample is represented by fewer than 300,000 clones; about a tenth of them were singletons. Approximately 0.017% of the sample is held by the ten biggest clonotypes.

The sequencing input was naive CD4+ T cells from blood. In light of the paper, this sample's cell subset or site label describes: true naive CD4+ T cells. The sequence was collected from a man under 40 with type 1 diabetes. The V gene is TRBV6-5 and the J gene is TRBJ1-4, with 7 junctional bases fitting TRBD1. The CDR3 protein is CASSLTGNEKLFF. The bases read TGTGCCAGCAGTTTGACAGGGAACGAAAAACTGTTTTTT.